This T cell receptor beta chain is drawn from a study of blood T cell repertoires in COVID-19. For the study at large: The samples span acute and convalescent COVID-19 from the United States, Italy and Spain. The analysed material was cDNA or gDNA that came from T cells, B-cell-depleted T cells, or PBMCs.

The V end lost 9 bases, the J end lost 4 bases, and 30 bases lay between the germline ends. Germline V gives CDR1 LNHDA, CDR2 SQIVND (reference sequence). This CDR3 has 18 residues. Per the authors' pipeline: Using reference gene primer amplification, nucleated cell counts were estimated. Data came from immunoSEQ multiplex PCR; TCRdb stores just in-frame clones and leaves some out. The V and J calls and clone size are taken from that table; D and trimming were inferred from the DNA. Of under 450,000 clones listed, around 91% are singletons. The receptor comes from a woman aged 40 to 50 with COVID-19, enrolled during active disease. V gene TRBV19 combines with J gene TRBJ1-2; TRBD1 is a possible D gene (5 bases). What was sequenced was peripheral blood. This chain's CDR3 is CARSCSVLRDFRGYGYTF. The DNA of the CDR3 is TGTGCCAGATCCTGCAGCGTCCTGCGGGACTTTAGGGGCTATGGCTACACCTTC. The complete variable domain, with remaining parts taken from reference TRBV19 and TRBJ1-2, reads DGGITQSPKYLFRKEGQNVTLSCEQNLNHDAMYWYRQDPGQGLRLIYYSQIVNDFQKGDIAEGYSVSREKKESFPLTVTSAQKNPTAFYLCARSCSVLRDFRGYGYTFGSGTRLTVV.